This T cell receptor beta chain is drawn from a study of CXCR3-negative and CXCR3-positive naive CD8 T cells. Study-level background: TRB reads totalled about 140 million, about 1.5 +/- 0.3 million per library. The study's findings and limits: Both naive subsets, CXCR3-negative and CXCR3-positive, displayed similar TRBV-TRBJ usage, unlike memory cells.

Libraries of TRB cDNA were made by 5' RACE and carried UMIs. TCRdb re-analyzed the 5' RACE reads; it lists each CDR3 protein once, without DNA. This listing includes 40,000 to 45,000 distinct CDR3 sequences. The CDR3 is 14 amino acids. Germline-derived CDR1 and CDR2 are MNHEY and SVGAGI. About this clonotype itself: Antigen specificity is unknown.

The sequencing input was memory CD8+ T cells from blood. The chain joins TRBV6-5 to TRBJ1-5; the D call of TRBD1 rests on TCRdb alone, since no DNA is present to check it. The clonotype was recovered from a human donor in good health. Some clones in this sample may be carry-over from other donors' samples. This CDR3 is CASSYGQGAPAQHF.